The 31 T cell receptor beta chains below all came from one sample that was sequenced in a study of long-term antiretroviral therapy in people with HIV. The assay, immunoSEQ v3.0, was run at survey level. Assay: immunoSEQ multiplex PCR; the TCRdb copy retains only in-frame clones and omits some. The data show approximately 34,000 clones, 83% seen once. The starting material was unsorted PBMCs, obtained 1 year after starting antiretroviral therapy. The receptors were sampled from a man between 18 and 35 years old with HIV.

The table lists this clone with a count of one. CDR3 DNA sequence: TGTGCCAGTAGTATGGGGACAGGAAACTACGAGCAGTACTTC. The encoded protein is CASSMGTGNYEQYF. The chain links TRBV19 to TRBJ2-7; the match to TRBD1 covers 8 bases. The CDR3 extends over 14 amino acids. V lost 3 bases to trimming and J lost 3 bases; unmatched junction nucleotides: 4. CDR1 LNHDA and CDR2 SQIVND come from the germline V gene (reference sequence).

The chain recombines TRBV18 with TRBJ2-4; weak D call: TRBD2 (6 bases). Trimming shortened V by 5 bases and J by 2 bases, and 16 bases separated the two germline ends. The germline CDR1 and CDR2 sequences are KGHSH and LQKENI. The CDR3 contains 16 residues. The CDR3 loop reads CASSLQEGRTKNIQYF. Here the CDR3 DNA reads TGTGCCAGCTCATTGCAGGAGGGGAGGACCAAAAACATTCAGTACTTC.

The chain has TRBV10-2 and TRBJ2-7, with a weak D call TRBD1 (6 bases). Germline V CDR1 and CDR2: WSHSY, SAAADI. The ends were cut back, 5 bases at V and 5 bases at J, with 19 bases in the middle. CDR3 length: 15 amino acids. The CDR3, as DNA: TGCGCCAGCAGTAAGGGGGACAACAAACGGGACGAGCAGTACTTC. Its translation: CASSKGDNKRDEQYF.

This clone appeared a single time. This chain joins TRBV18 and TRBJ2-3; 10 nucleotides align to TRBD1. This CDR3 spans 18 amino acids. The ends lost 1 base at V and 4 bases at J; junction bases unmatched: 11. Germline values: CDR1 KGHSH, CDR2 LQKENI. This CDR3 reads CASSPLGQGGILADTQYF. The CDR3 DNA reads as TGTGCCAGCTCACCACTAGGACAGGGGGGTATCCTGGCAGATACGCAGTATTTT.

The genes are TRBV5-4 and TRBJ2-1; D is possibly TRBD2 (7 bases). The germline CDR1 and CDR2 sequences are SGHNT and YYREEE (reference sequence). The CDR3 extends over 16 amino acids. V was shortened by 5 bases and J by 7 bases, with 22 bases between the two germline ends. CDR3 DNA: TGTGCCAGCAGTGACCGGGGGGCTAGCGTCATGAATGAGCAGTTCTTC. This translates into CASSDRGASVMNEQFF.

V usage is TRBV6-1 and J usage is TRBJ1-5; 7 positions agree with TRBD1. Germline V gives CDR1 MNHNS, CDR2 SASEGT. Germline trimming cut 8 bases from V and 9 bases from J; bases unmatched to any gene: 13. This CDR3 has 14 residues. This CDR3 reads CASYERGLLSPQHF. As DNA, the CDR3 is TGTGCCAGCTATGAGAGGGGGCTCCTTTCGCCCCAGCATTTT.

Here the CDR3 reads CSVESSGTTYEQYF. The CDR3 region has the DNA TGCAGCGTTGAATCGTCAGGTACTACCTACGAGCAGTACTTC. The V gene is TRBV29-1, the J gene TRBJ2-7; D call uncertain. Between the trimmed V and J ends, which lost 2 bases and 2 bases, there was a span of 13 bases. Germline CDR1 SQVTM, CDR2 ANQGSEA. CDR3 length: 14 residues.

V gene TRBV19 combines with J gene TRBJ2-1, with D perhaps TRBD1 (6 bases). The length of the CDR3 is 11 residues. Between the trimmed V and J ends, which lost 7 bases and 8 bases, there was a span of 9 bases. Germline V CDR1 and CDR2: LNHDA, SQIVND (reference sequence). CDR3 DNA: TGTGCCAGTACGAAGGGGGATGAGCAGTTCTTC. Translated: CASTKGDEQFF.

The chain uses TRBV9 and TRBJ1-2; TRBD1 agrees at 7 bases. The germline V gene encodes CDR1 SGDLS and CDR2 YYNGEE. J gave up 5 bases and V 3 bases, and 4 bases lay outside the gene matches. The CDR3 sequence is 13 residues long. CDR3 nucleotides: TGTGCCAGCAGCGAAGGGACAGATTATGGCTACACCTTC. The encoded protein is CASSEGTDYGYTF.

This clone was observed a single time. The chain links TRBV11-2 to TRBJ2-2; possible D gene TRBD2, 5 bases. Trimming stripped 6 bases from V and 7 bases from J, with 24 bases between. Germline values: CDR1 SGHAT, CDR2 FQNNGV. This CDR3 comprises 17 residues. The CDR3 spells CASSSSWKRKGDGELFF. Written as DNA, the CDR3 is TGTGCCAGCAGTTCAAGCTGGAAGCGGAAAGGAGACGGGGAGCTGTTTTTT.

The chain employs TRBV11-2 and TRBJ2-7; perhaps TRBD1 as D (6 bases). The CDR3 spans 16 residues. CDR1 and CDR2 (germline): SGHAT, FQNNGV. With 0 bases removed from V and 0 bases from J, the gap between germline ends came to 12 bases. As DNA, the CDR3 is TGTGCCAGCAGCTTAGATCCGGACAGAAACTCCTACGAGCAGTACTTC. Protein sequence: CASSLDPDRNSYEQYF.

CDR3 coding DNA: TGTGCCAGCAGTCGCCTCGGGCAGCCCCAGCATTTT. It translates to CASSRLGQPQHF. The V gene is TRBV2, the J gene TRBJ1-5, with D hard to call. CDR1 SNHLY and CDR2 FYNNEI come from the germline V gene. V was shortened by 5 bases and J by 7 bases, with 9 bases between the two germline ends. This CDR3 is built from 12 residues.

V is TRBV11-2 and J is TRBJ2-3, with 7 bases that match TRBD2. Germline lookup yields CDR1 SGHAT and CDR2 FQNNGV. The CDR3 covers 18 residues. The J segment lost 2 bases and the V segment lost 7 bases, leaving 18 bases of the junction unmatched. CDR3 loop: CASTGGGLRGSYTDTQYF. The CDR3 nucleotides are TGTGCCAGCACCGGGGGAGGGTTGCGGGGGAGTTACACAGATACGCAGTATTTT.

The V gene is TRBV28, the J gene TRBJ1-4; 10 bases match TRBD1. Germline lookup yields CDR1 MDHEN and CDR2 SYDVKM. V lost 6 bases, J lost 8 bases, and 6 bases stayed unmatched. This CDR3 spans 14 amino acids. CDR3 nucleotide sequence: TGTGCCAGCAGCCGGGACAGGGGAGGCGAAAAACTGTTTTTT. The encoded protein is CASSRDRGGEKLFF.

The genes are TRBV14 and TRBJ2-5; the match to TRBD1 covers 9 bases. The CDR3 covers 15 residues. Germline loops: CDR1 SGHDN, CDR2 FVKESK. Germline trimming cut 4 bases from V and 0 bases from J; bases unmatched to any gene: 3. The CDR3 loop is CASSLGQGNQETQYF. The CDR3 DNA follows: TGTGCCAGCAGCCTGGGACAGGGCAACCAAGAGACCCAGTACTTC.

This clone has only one observation. This sequence joins TRBV11-2 and TRBJ1-5; no clear D gene. The V end lost 0 bases, the J end lost 2 bases, and 11 bases lay between the germline ends. The CDR3 has 16 amino acids. The germline CDR1 and CDR2 sequences are SGHAT and FQNNGV. CDR3 sequence reads: CASSLDYKFRNQPQHF. The CDR3 DNA sequence: TGTGCCAGCAGCTTAGATTACAAGTTTCGCAATCAGCCCCAGCATTTT.

This sequence joins TRBV11-2 and TRBJ2-7; 7 nucleotides agree with TRBD1. The trim removed 1 base at V and 5 bases at J, leaving 8 bases unmatched. This CDR3 has 15 residues. Per the germline V gene, CDR1 is SGHAT and CDR2 is FQNNGV. CDR3 in amino acids: CASSLVPGGDHEQYF. The CDR3 DNA is TGTGCCAGCAGCTTAGTACCAGGGGGAGACCACGAGCAGTACTTC.

This clone was seen just once. The J gene is TRBJ1-4, the V gene TRBV4-1, with D unclear. This CDR3 spans 15 amino acids. The V and J ends lost 0 bases and 5 bases respectively, with 10 bases between them. The germline V gene has CDR1 MGHRA and CDR2 YSYEKL. The CDR3 DNA is TGCGCCAGCAGCCAAGATATCCCCCTAAATGAAAAACTGTTTTTT. Translated, it gives CASSQDIPLNEKLFF.

The CDR3 region has the DNA TGCGCCAGCAGCTTTGGACAGGGCCCGAACACTGAAGCTTTCTTT. This codes for CASSFGQGPNTEAFF. The genes are TRBV5-1 and TRBJ1-1; 8 bases agree with TRBD1. CDR1 is SGHRS and CDR2 is YFSETQ in the germline V gene. V lost 2 bases to trimming and J lost 1 base; unmatched junction nucleotides: 4. This CDR3 spans 15 amino acids.

The rearrangement uses TRBV7-3 and TRBJ2-1; no clear D. Germline CDR1 is SGHTA and CDR2 is FQGTGA. Between the trimmed V and J ends, which lost 1 base and 6 bases, there was a span of 4 bases. The CDR3 totals 12 residues. The CDR3 DNA follows: TGTGCCAGCAGCTTAAACCCCAATGAGCAGTTCTTC. It translates to CASSLNPNEQFF.

In its sample, this clone was seen a few times. V is TRBV27 and J is TRBJ1-1; 7 nucleotides line up with TRBD1. V lost 6 bases, J lost 0 bases, and 7 bases stayed unmatched. The germline V gene encodes CDR1 MNHEY and CDR2 SMNVEV (reference sequence). This CDR3 comprises 15 residues. Here the CDR3 DNA reads TGTGCCAGCAGCCCAAGGGGACAGCTGAACACTGAAGCTTTCTTT. It is translated as CASSPRGQLNTEAFF.

J is TRBJ2-7 and V is TRBV6-1; weak D call: TRBD1 (6 bases). The germline V gene has CDR1 MNHNS and CDR2 SASEGT. CDR3 length equals 16 residues. The V gene lost 4 bases and the J gene lost 0 bases, with 16 bases spanning the gap. CDR3: CASSGTQGSASYEQYF. The CDR3, as DNA: TGTGCCAGCAGTGGAACACAGGGTAGTGCCTCCTACGAGCAGTACTTC.

The chain employs TRBV2 and TRBJ1-1, with TRBD1 matching over 10 bases. Germline V gene sequence: CDR1 SNHLY, CDR2 FYNNEI. This CDR3 has 18 residues. V was clipped by 2 bases and J by 1 base; unmatched bases: 10. CDR3 protein: CASSESPLGQGGNTEAFF. The DNA of the CDR3 is TGTGCCAGCAGTGAATCCCCTCTAGGACAGGGGGGGAACACTGAAGCTTTCTTT.

The rearrangement links TRBV10-3 to TRBJ1-1; unclear D gene. Germline V CDR1 and CDR2: ENHRY, SYGVKD. V lost 6 bases and J lost 0, with 11 bases in between. The CDR3 contains 14 residues. CDR3 sequence: CAIREGALNTEAFF. CDR3 nucleotide sequence: TGTGCCATCAGGGAGGGAGCCCTGAACACTGAAGCTTTCTTT.

The chain links TRBV9 to TRBJ2-7; 9 positions match TRBD1. The CDR3 contains 14 residues. Germline V gene data show CDR1 as SGDLS and CDR2 as YYNGEE. The ends lost 4 bases at V and 2 bases at J; junction bases unmatched: 4. This chain's CDR3 is CASSPRDRAYEQYF. In nucleotides, the CDR3 is TGTGCCAGCAGCCCCCGGGACAGGGCCTACGAGCAGTACTTC.

V and J are TRBV19 and TRBJ1-1; no definite D call. Germline loops: CDR1 LNHDA, CDR2 SQIVND (reference sequence). V lost 5 bases to trimming and J lost 3 bases, with 10 bases between them. CDR3 size: 13 residues. The CDR3 region is CASSPQAHTEAFF. The DNA for the CDR3 is TGTGCCAGTAGTCCCCAAGCCCACACTGAAGCTTTCTTT.

This rearrangement joins TRBV28 to TRBJ1-2; 12 bases fit TRBD1. Germline loops: CDR1 MDHEN, CDR2 SYDVKM. After removal of 2 bases from V and 7 bases from J, the junction contained 8 bases not matched to a gene. The CDR3 runs 16 residues. The CDR3 spells CASSLKWDRGHSGYTF. The CDR3, as DNA: TGTGCCAGCAGTTTAAAGTGGGACAGGGGGCATTCTGGCTACACCTTC.

The table lists this clone with a few counts. The rearrangement uses TRBV27 and TRBJ1-1; D possibly corresponds to TRBD1 (5 bases). Germline V gene lookup returns CDR1 MNHEY and CDR2 SMNVEV (reference sequence). The ends were cut back, 5 bases at V and 5 bases at J, with 12 bases in the middle. There are 13 residues in the CDR3. For the CDR3, the DNA is TGTGCCAGCAGTCCCACAAGGGGAACTGAAGCTTTCTTT. Amino acid sequence: CASSPTRGTEAFF.

This clone was recorded once. For the CDR3, the DNA is TGTGCCAGTAGTGAGGGGGGCTCCTACGAGCAGTACTTC. It yields the protein CASSEGGSYEQYF. This chain joins TRBV19 and TRBJ2-7; D tentatively reads TRBD1 or TRBD2 (6 bases each). Deletions cut 5 bases from V and 0 bases from J, with 8 bases between. This CDR3 is 13 amino acids long. Germline CDR1 LNHDA, CDR2 SQIVND (reference sequence).

The V call is TRBV27, the J call TRBJ2-1; no firm D call. The V and J ends lost 0 bases and 0 bases respectively, with 9 bases between them. This CDR3 spans 16 amino acids. Germline-derived CDR1 and CDR2 are MNHEY and SMNVEV (reference sequence). CDR3 protein: CASSLSQLSSYNEQFF. In nucleotides, the CDR3 is TGTGCCAGCAGTTTATCACAGCTAAGCTCCTACAATGAGCAGTTCTTC.

The count of this clone is one. This rearrangement joins TRBV19 to TRBJ2-5; 7 bases agree with TRBD1. Germline V CDR1 and CDR2: LNHDA, SQIVND (reference sequence). V shed 3 bases and J 1 base; nucleotides not matched to a gene: 5. The CDR3 length is 15 residues. CDR3 amino acids: CASSIGTVVQETQYF. CDR3 coding DNA: TGTGCCAGTAGTATCGGGACAGTCGTCCAAGAGACCCAGTACTTC.